This T cell receptor beta chain was obtained from a study of cytomegalovirus exposure and HLA in healthy donors (TCRdb year 2017). Notes on the research overall: A later analysis indicated that the roughly 120 validation repertoires were generated on the platform also employed for the 666 repertoires of the first cohort. A separate validation cohort of 100 to 150 different subjects was used in addition to the 666-subject first cohort. The study combined high-throughput TCR immunosequencing, statistical association of individual TCRs with disease status, and machine learning to predict cytomegalovirus infection status. The study was designed to test whether signatures of past pathogen exposure could be identified by cataloging public T cell receptors. Overall results and qualifications from the work: Across donors, most TCR sequences were observed very rarely, whereas some public TCRs were present in many individuals. A later analysis lacked HLA typing for the validation cohort, so it scored co-occurrence in that cohort across all 130 or so repertoires. The authors suggested that the approach could potentially be extended to other disease states and immunological phenotypes. Of the cluster scores, 90% to 95% were above 0 in a later analysis, which found that TCRs clustered in the first cohort also tended to co-occur in the 110 or so validation repertoires. In vitro tests confirmed that a few of the cytomegalovirus-associated TCR beta chains recognize cytomegalovirus antigens. The classifier was reported to diagnose cytomegalovirus status with high specificity and sensitivity in both the original and validation cohorts. The study gave a list of 150 to 200 TCR beta chains associated with cytomegalovirus.

Comments on this clone: Its specific antigen is unknown. No base quality values were provided; no much bigger clone lies one nucleotide off.

Separate from the roughly 650-subject first cohort, the validation cohort of some 130 subjects was the group to which the donors belonged. Reading from cysteine to phenylalanine, the CDR3 counts 14 amino acids. CDR3 DNA only is kept here, 42 bases in frame from base 1. The CDR1 and CDR2 encoded by the germline V gene (reference sequence) are SGHKS and YYEKEE. V is shortened by 5 bases, J by 6 bases, and the region joining them spans 18 bases. Receptor amplification or capture employed the immunoSEQ multiplex PCR assay. The authors' pipeline ran thus. A statistical classification framework was developed to diagnose cytomegalovirus status using the catalog of TCR beta chain sequences. Drawn from immuneACCESS, this table holds only the in-frame rearrangements with V and J called that TCRdb kept. Clones are partly lost; checked studies trace under half to an unresolved V gene and leave the rest unexplained. V and J calls and clone size are given by that table; D and trimming were obtained from the DNA. A total of more than 55,000 clones appear in this sample, around 89% of them only once. 1% to 1.5% of the sample belongs to the ten largest clones.

Sequenced input: PBMCs. This TCR came from a woman aged 18 to 35 in good health and CMV-seronegative. The chain employs TRBV5-5 and TRBJ2-7, with TRBD1 tentatively as D gene (6 bases match). The CDR3 has the sequence CASRRFWTVGEQYF. The DNA reads TGTGCCAGCAGGCGTTTTTGGACAGTAGGCGAGCAGTACTTC.